Shown below are 8 T cell receptor beta chains from a single sample sequenced in a study of blood T cell repertoires in COVID-19. The protocol was immunoSEQ multiplex PCR, while the TCRdb copy is restricted to in-frame clones and leaves out a portion. The sample lists some 67,000 clones, just over 90% occurring once. What was sequenced was peripheral blood. The receptor set was obtained from a woman between 18 and 29 years old with acute or convalescent COVID-19.

The chain recombines TRBV30 with TRBJ1-4, with D possibly matching TRBD1 (5 bases). The CDR3 length is 14 residues. CDR1 and CDR2 (germline): GTSNPN, SVGIG (reference sequence). V was trimmed by 8 bases and J by 5 bases, leaving 18 bases between them. In DNA form, the CDR3 reads TGTGCCAGCAAACCGGGACTTACAAATGAAAAACTGTTTTTT. Protein product: CASKPGLTNEKLFF.

The gene calls are TRBV6-5 and TRBJ2-3, with 8 bases matching TRBD1. Germline CDR1 MNHEY, CDR2 SVGAGI. The J segment lost 3 bases and the V segment lost 3 bases, leaving 5 bases of the junction unmatched. This CDR3 contains 15 residues. The CDR3 nucleotides are TGTGCCAGCAGTTATAAGGGACAGGCAACAGATACGCAGTATTTT. It is translated as CASSYKGQATDTQYF.

This rearrangement joins TRBV7-9 to TRBJ1-2, with a weak D call TRBD1 (6 bases). The CDR3 runs to 14 residues. V lost 4 bases and J 0 bases, leaving 9 bases between the germline ends. CDR1 and CDR2 (germline): SEHNR, FQNEAQ (reference sequence). The CDR3 sequence is CASSSRTANYGYTF. The CDR3 DNA reads TGTGCCAGCAGCTCCCGGACAGCTAACTATGGCTACACCTTC.

The chain links TRBV10-2 to TRBJ1-2; 7 nucleotides agree with TRBD1. The CDR3 length is 13 residues. Germline loops: CDR1 WSHSY, CDR2 SAAADI. V dropped 5 bases and J dropped 6; count of bases not matched to a gene: 6. The DNA of the CDR3 is TGCGCCAGCAGTAGACAGGGAAGGCATGGCTACACCTTC. Translation: CASSRQGRHGYTF.

The chain joins TRBV28 to TRBJ1-4, with 8 bases identical to TRBD1. Germline CDR1 is MDHEN and CDR2 is SYDVKM. V lost 3 bases, J lost 8 bases, and 5 bases stayed unmatched. CDR3 size: 14 residues. The CDR3 region is CASSFDRGGEKLFF. The DNA of the CDR3 is TGTGCCAGCAGTTTTGACAGGGGCGGCGAAAAACTGTTTTTT.

The CDR3: CASRRQGGIYEQYF. The CDR3 coding sequence is TGTGCCAGCAGACGACAGGGGGGAATTTACGAGCAGTACTTC. V and J are TRBV6-5 and TRBJ2-7; 9 nucleotides agree with TRBD1. The J segment lost 4 bases and the V segment lost 6 bases, leaving 7 bases of the junction unmatched. Germline CDR1 is MNHEY and CDR2 is SVGAGI. The CDR3 loop spans 14 amino acids.

V and J are TRBV13 and TRBJ2-1; TRBD2 aligns across 13 bases. The CDR3 covers 18 residues. Trimming removed 7 bases from V and 5 bases from J; junction bases left unmatched: 14. Germline CDR1 PRHDT, CDR2 FYEKMQ (reference sequence). CDR3: CASTQRGLAGLRDNEQFF. CDR3 nucleotides: TGTGCCAGCACCCAACGGGGACTAGCGGGGTTAAGGGACAATGAGCAGTTCTTC. Full variable domain (remainder filled in from reference TRBV13 and TRBJ2-1): AAGVIQSPRHLIKEKRETATLKCYPIPRHDTVYWYQQGPGQDPQFLISFYEKMQSDKGSIPDRFSAQQFSDYHSELNMSSLELGDSALYFCASTQRGLAGLRDNEQFFGPGTRLTVL.

V is TRBV5-1 and J is TRBJ1-1; 7 bases agree with TRBD1. This CDR3 comprises 14 residues. V was clipped by 2 bases and J by 5 bases; unmatched bases: 6. The V gene's germline CDR1 is SGHRS and CDR2 YFSETQ. The CDR3 loop reads CASSLGQGETEAFF. CDR3 DNA sequence: TGCGCCAGCAGCTTAGGGCAGGGGGAGACTGAAGCTTTCTTT.